The rows below give T cell receptor beta chains drawn from one sample of a study of cytomegalovirus exposure and HLA in healthy donors. Sequencing was performed with immunoSEQ multiplex PCR; in TCRdb, only in-frame clones are kept and a portion is missing. Seen here are 120,000 to 150,000 clones, about nine tenths observed once, and the top ten hold about 0.75%. Sequencing used PBMCs. The source is a young man in good health and CMV-seronegative. CDR3s include the opening cysteine and the closing phenylalanine or tryptophan. The order of the fields is CDR3 protein, CDR3 DNA, clone size, D gene, J gene, V gene. D genes are given only for firm matches. Only some rows state a clone size, as once, few, many or a class for expanded clones.

CASSPLEGGMVGEQYF TGCGCCAGCAGCCCCCTGGAGGGAGGGATGGTCGGCGAGCAGTACTTC - TRBD2 TRBJ2-7 TRBV5-1
CASIMSGELFF TGTGCCAGCATTATGAGCGGGGAGCTGTTTTTT - - TRBJ2-2 TRBV6-1
CASSLGDRARNIQYF TGTGCCAGCAGCTTAGGGGACAGGGCCAGAAACATTCAGTACTTC - TRBD1 TRBJ2-4 TRBV11-2
CASSYQRGASTEAFF TGTGCCAGCAGTTACCAGCGCGGGGCTTCCACTGAAGCTTTCTTT - - TRBJ1-1 TRBV6-5
CASSPRRPGEQFF TGTGCCAGCAGTCCGAGGCGACCGGGGGAGCAGTTCTTC once - TRBJ2-1 TRBV2
CASSLGFSEAGVTETQYF TGTGCCAGCAGCTTGGGTTTTTCAGAAGCGGGAGTAACAGAGACCCAGTACTTC - TRBD2 TRBJ2-5 TRBV5-4
CAKGEGGTDTQYF TGTGCCAAGGGGGAGGGTGGCACAGATACGCAGTATTTT - - TRBJ2-3 TRBV2
CASSATPAGQLNSGANVLTF TGTGCCAGCAGTGCCACCCCAGCCGGACAGCTAAACTCTGGGGCCAACGTCCTGACTTTC - - TRBJ2-6 TRBV6-1
CASSQRSSQAGGSYEQYF TGCGCCAGCAGCCAAAGGTCGAGTCAAGCGGGGGGATCCTACGAGCAGTACTTC - TRBD2 TRBJ2-7 TRBV4-1
CASSRRGQGNTEAFF TGTGCCAGCAGCCGGCGGGGACAGGGGAACACTGAAGCTTTCTTT - TRBD1 TRBJ1-1 TRBV14
CASSQDYGVGSPLHF TGCGCCAGCAGCCAAGATTACGGGGTAGGTTCACCCCTCCACTTT - - TRBJ1-6 TRBV4-1
CAISDRGGHLPEQFF TGTGCCATCAGTGACCGGGGGGGCCATCTCCCTGAGCAGTTCTTC - TRBD2 TRBJ2-1 TRBV10-3
CASSINHRDSTEAFF TGTGCCAGTAGTATAAACCATCGGGACAGCACTGAAGCTTTCTTT - TRBD1 TRBJ1-1 TRBV19
CASSLAWGQGEKETQYF TGTGCCAGCAGCTTAGCATGGGGACAGGGGGAAAAAGAGACCCAGTACTTC - TRBD1 TRBJ2-5 TRBV7-9
CASSPLDTEGGTEAFF TGTGCCAGCTCACCCCTAGACACAGAAGGGGGCACTGAAGCTTTCTTT - - TRBJ1-1 TRBV18
CAWSSSGGYNEQFF TGTGCCTGGAGTAGCTCAGGGGGCTACAATGAGCAGTTCTTC few TRBD1 TRBJ2-1 TRBV30
CASSQDNRVEEKLFF TGCGCCAGCAGCCAAGATAACAGGGTTGAGGAAAAACTGTTTTTT - - TRBJ1-4 TRBV4-3
CASSLQGNNSPLHF TGTGCCAGTAGTCTTCAGGGAAATAATTCACCCCTCCACTTT - - TRBJ1-6 TRBV19
CASSPLTSGGLSYNEQFF TGTGCCAGCTCACCACTTACTAGCGGGGGACTTTCCTACAATGAGCAGTTCTTC - TRBD2 TRBJ2-1 TRBV18
CASSLTGQSNTEAFF TGCGCCAGCAGCCTGACGGGACAGTCGAACACTGAAGCTTTCTTT - TRBD1 TRBJ1-1 TRBV4-3